The sequence of this T cell receptor beta chain was determined in a study of vaccination and CD4 T cells after COVID-19. Whole-study context: Convalescent patients gave post-COVID blood a median roughly 96 days post-diagnosis, range 35 to 161. Cultures acting as controls obtained a CEFX pool, an HIV-1 Nef pool, or no peptide.

Treatment indicated: approximately 11-day PBMC culture with coronavirus spike peptide pools or control peptides (ViraFEST assay). This clonotype was observed a few times. What it binds is unknown. Sequence data for DNA of cultured CD4+ T cells were generated by the Oncomine TCR Beta short-read assay. In this case, cultured CD4+ T cells provided the extracted genomic DNA. One entry per CDR3 protein, called by TCRdb with MiXCR from the PCR reads. This table holds 20,000 to 25,000 distinct CDR3 sequences, roughly 67% found once. V was trimmed by 4 bases and J by 4 bases, leaving 16 bases between them. Germline V lookup: CDR1 ENHRY, CDR2 SYGVKD. The CDR3 extends over 15 amino acids.

The receptor was derived from a human donor who received a COVID-19 vaccine. The chain links TRBV10-3 to TRBJ1-1, with D maybe TRBD1 (5 bases). The source material was CD4+ T cells from blood, cultured in vitro, sampled after SARS-CoV-2 vaccination. The CDR3 DNA is TGTGCCATCAGTGTCGCCCAAAGCGGGGGCACTGAAGCTTTCTTT. As protein: CAISVAQSGGTEAFF.